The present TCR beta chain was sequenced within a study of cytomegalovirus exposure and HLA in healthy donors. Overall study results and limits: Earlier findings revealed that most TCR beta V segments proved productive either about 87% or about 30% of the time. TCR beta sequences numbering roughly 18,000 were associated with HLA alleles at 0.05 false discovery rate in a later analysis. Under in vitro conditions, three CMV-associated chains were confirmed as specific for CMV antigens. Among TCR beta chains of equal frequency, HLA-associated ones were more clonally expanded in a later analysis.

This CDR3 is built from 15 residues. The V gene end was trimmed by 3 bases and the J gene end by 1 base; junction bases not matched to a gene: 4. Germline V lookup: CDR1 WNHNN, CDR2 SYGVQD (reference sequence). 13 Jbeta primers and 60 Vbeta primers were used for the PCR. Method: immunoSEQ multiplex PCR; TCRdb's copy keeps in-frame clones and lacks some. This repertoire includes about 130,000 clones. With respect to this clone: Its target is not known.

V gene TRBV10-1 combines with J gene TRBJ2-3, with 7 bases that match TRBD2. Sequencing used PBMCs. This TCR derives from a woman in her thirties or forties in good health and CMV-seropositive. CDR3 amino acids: CASSDHLAGTDTQYF. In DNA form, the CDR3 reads TGCGCCAGCAGTGATCACCTAGCGGGCACAGATACGCAGTATTTT.